These 30 T cell receptor beta chains were sequenced from one sample in a study of blood T cell repertoires in COVID-19. Some clones are missing from TCRdb's copy, which holds only in-frame ones; the method was immunoSEQ multiplex PCR. The sample lists about 45,000 clones; more than 90% were seen once. Input material: peripheral blood. These receptors were collected from a man in his forties or fifties with COVID-19, enrolled during active disease.

V gene TRBV6-5 combines with J gene TRBJ2-3; D might be TRBD2 (6 bases). Germline CDR1 is MNHEY and CDR2 is SVGAGI. Trimming removed 0 bases at V and 5 bases at J, with 15 bases between. The CDR3 runs 16 residues. CDR3 sequence (DNA): TGTGCCAGCAGTTACTCGAACGCGGGGAGAGAAGATACGCAGTATTTT. Amino acid sequence: CASSYSNAGREDTQYF.

This rearrangement joins TRBV28 to TRBJ1-5; D call uncertain. V lost 6 bases and J 1 base, leaving 22 bases between the germline ends. The CDR3 loop spans 18 amino acids. CDR1 is MDHEN and CDR2 is SYDVKM in the germline V gene. The CDR3 loop reads CASRSAGGRRVSNQPQHF. The CDR3 DNA is TGTGCCAGCAGATCCGCTGGAGGGAGGCGAGTAAGCAATCAGCCCCAGCATTTT. The full variable domain, with the rest looked up from reference TRBV28 and TRBJ1-5, is DVKVTQSSRYLVKRTGEKVFLECVQDMDHENMFWYRQDPGLGLRLIYFSYDVKMKEKGDIPEGYSVSREKKERFSLILESASTNQTSMYLCASRSAGGRRVSNQPQHFGDGTRLSIL.

CDR3 protein: CASSQVVPFRASGNEKLFF. The CDR3 DNA reads TGCGCCAGCAGCCAAGTCGTCCCGTTCCGAGCGTCTGGAAATGAAAAACTGTTTTTT. The chain joins TRBV4-1 to TRBJ1-4; D gene uncertain. The CDR3 has 19 residues. V gave up 1 base and J gave up 5 bases, with 23 bases separating them. In germline, CDR1 is MGHRA, CDR2 YSYEKL.

The V call is TRBV27, the J call TRBJ2-1; unclear D gene. Germline V CDR1 and CDR2: MNHEY, SMNVEV (reference sequence). The CDR3 consists of 13 residues. Trimming removed 6 bases from V and 1 base from J, with 7 bases in between. The CDR3 bases are TGTGCCAGCAGCCGCGCTTCCTACAATGAGCAGTTCTTC. It specifies CASSRASYNEQFF.

CDR3 sequence: CAWRLGGTEAFF. The DNA for the CDR3 is TGTGCCTGGAGGCTAGGGGGCACTGAAGCTTTCTTT. This chain links TRBV30 with TRBJ1-1; weak D call: TRBD1 (6 bases). Trimming stripped 3 bases from V and 4 bases from J, with 9 bases between. The CDR3 is made up of 12 amino acids. From germline, CDR1 is GTSNPN and CDR2 SVGIG (reference sequence).

The V gene is TRBV5-4, the J gene TRBJ2-7; 7 bases match TRBD1. The CDR3 spans 15 residues. Trimming cost V 3 bases and J 4 bases; bases outside gene matches: 10. From germline, CDR1 is SGHNT and CDR2 YYREEE (reference sequence). The CDR3 spells CASSWTGLKHYEQYF. The CDR3 DNA follows: TGTGCCAGCAGCTGGACAGGTTTAAAACATTACGAGCAGTACTTC.

The chain links TRBV19 to TRBJ1-2, with TRBD1 matching over 8 bases. The V segment lost 6 bases and the J segment 4 bases; nucleotides outside the gene matches: 7. Germline V gene lookup returns CDR1 LNHDA and CDR2 SQIVND (reference sequence). The CDR3 extends over 14 amino acids. In nucleotides, the CDR3 is TGTGCCAGTAGCCCTGGACAGGGAGGCTATGGCTACACCTTC. It is translated as CASSPGQGGYGYTF. Full variable domain (rest looked up from reference TRBV19 and TRBJ1-2): DGGITQSPKYLFRKEGQNVTLSCEQNLNHDAMYWYRQDPGQGLRLIYYSQIVNDFQKGDIAEGYSVSREKKESFPLTVTSAQKNPTAFYLCASSPGQGGYGYTFGSGTRLTVV.

The genes are TRBV24-1 and TRBJ1-5, with 9 positions matching TRBD1. Trimming took 2 bases from V and 4 from J; bases not matched to a gene: 8. Per germline, CDR1 KGHDR and CDR2 SFDVKD. This CDR3 comprises 17 residues. The CDR3: CATSDSGQGTLNQPQHF. As DNA, the CDR3 is TGTGCCACCAGTGATTCCGGACAGGGGACTTTGAATCAGCCCCAGCATTTT.

The J gene is TRBJ1-1, the V gene TRBV3-1 (or the pseudogene TRBV3-2); TRBD1 agrees at 7 bases. The length of the CDR3 is 18 residues. CDR1 is LGHDT, CDR2 YNNKEL, per germline (reference sequence). Trimming cost V 0 bases and J 1 base; bases outside gene matches: 11. CDR3 in DNA: TGTGCCAGCAGCCAAGAGGGGATGCTGGGACAGAAGAACACTGAAGCTTTCTTT. Its protein is CASSQEGMLGQKNTEAFF.

The chain combines TRBV6-5 with TRBJ2-1; 9 nucleotides line up with TRBD2. The J segment lost 4 bases and the V segment lost 5 bases, leaving 6 bases of the junction unmatched. Per germline, CDR1 MNHEY and CDR2 SVGAGI. This CDR3 comprises 15 residues. The CDR3 loop is CASSPGLARYNEQFF. In DNA form, the CDR3 reads TGTGCCAGCAGTCCGGGACTAGCTAGATACAATGAGCAGTTCTTC.

The genes are TRBV2 and TRBJ2-3, with TRBD1 matching over 7 bases. The junction had 12 bases not matched to a gene; V was cut back by 6 bases and J by 0 bases. This CDR3 region has 17 residues. Germline CDR1 is SNHLY and CDR2 is FYNNEI. The CDR3 loop is CASRAGTADYSTDTQYF. The CDR3 DNA follows: TGTGCCAGCAGGGCCGGGACAGCTGATTATAGCACAGATACGCAGTATTTT. The full variable domain, its missing parts supplied by reference TRBV2 and TRBJ2-3, is EPEVTQTPSHQVTQMGQEVILRCVPISNHLYFYWYRQILGQKVEFLVSFYNNEISEKSEIFDDQFSVERPDGSNFTLKIRSTKLEDSAMYFCASRAGTADYSTDTQYFGPGTRLTVL.

J is TRBJ2-1 and V is TRBV7-8, with TRBD1 matching 12 bases. Germline V gene lookup returns CDR1 SGHVS and CDR2 FQNEAQ. V was clipped by 4 bases and J by 7 bases; unmatched bases: 5. The CDR3 has 15 residues. DNA for the CDR3: TGTGCCAGCAGCTGGGACAGGGGGCGCGAGAATGAGCAGTTCTTC. Protein: CASSWDRGRENEQFF.

This clone was counted a single time. The chain carries TRBV7-3 and TRBJ2-3; TRBD2 might be the D (6 bases). Germline V CDR1 and CDR2: SGHTA, FQGTGA. Trimming cost V 4 bases and J 3 bases, with 11 bases left between them. CDR3 length: 14 residues. The CDR3 here is CASSSGGRTDTQYF. The CDR3 coding sequence is TGTGCCAGCAGCTCCGGAGGGCGGACAGATACGCAGTATTTT.

This chain connects TRBV9 to TRBJ2-1; 9 positions agree with TRBD2. The CDR3 covers 15 residues. Germline trimming cut 3 bases from V and 2 bases from J; bases unmatched to any gene: 3. Germline lookup yields CDR1 SGDLS and CDR2 YYNGEE. CDR3 in amino acids: CASSASGEPYNEQFF. Here the CDR3 DNA reads TGTGCCAGCAGCGCTAGCGGGGAACCCTACAATGAGCAGTTCTTC.

The V gene is TRBV30, the J gene TRBJ2-1; 10 bases fit TRBD2. The CDR3 spans 15 residues. Trimming took 3 bases from V and 4 from J; bases not matched to a gene: 6. CDR1 and CDR2 (germline): GTSNPN, SVGIG (reference sequence). CDR3 bases: TGTGCCTGGAGCACACCAGCGGGAGGGTACAATGAGCAGTTCTTC. It translates to CAWSTPAGGYNEQFF.

The chain links TRBV13 to TRBJ2-5, with unresolved D. The length of the CDR3 is 11 residues. V lost 5 bases, J lost 2 bases, and 3 bases lay in between. Germline V gene lookup returns CDR1 PRHDT and CDR2 FYEKMQ (reference sequence). The CDR3 reads CASSQQETQYF. CDR3 DNA sequence: TGTGCCAGCAGCCAACAAGAGACCCAGTACTTC.

The V and J genes are TRBV11-3 and TRBJ2-5, with TRBD2 matching 13 bases. Germline lookup yields CDR1 SGHNT and CDR2 YENEEA. CDR3 length: 16 amino acids. V shed 1 base, J shed 4 bases, and the junction held 3 bases outside the gene matches. The CDR3 DNA sequence: TGTGCCAGCAGCTTAGGACTAGCGGGAGGTACAGAGACCCAGTACTTC. Protein: CASSLGLAGGTETQYF.

V is TRBV19 and J is TRBJ2-4; TRBD1 is a possible D gene (5 bases). The CDR3 loop spans 15 amino acids. The V and J ends lost 7 bases and 5 bases respectively, with 18 bases between them. From germline, CDR1 is LNHDA and CDR2 SQIVND (reference sequence). This CDR3 reads CASTDDNGAENIQYF. The CDR3 region has the DNA TGTGCCAGTACAGACGACAATGGGGCGGAAAACATTCAGTACTTC. Using reference TRBV19 and TRBJ2-4 for the parts outside the CDR3, the full variable domain is DGGITQSPKYLFRKEGQNVTLSCEQNLNHDAMYWYRQDPGQGLRLIYYSQIVNDFQKGDIAEGYSVSREKKESFPLTVTSAQKNPTAFYLCASTDDNGAENIQYFGAGTRLSVL.

The gene calls are TRBV11-1 and TRBJ1-3; D uncertain. Trimming shortened V by 4 bases and J by 4 bases, and 17 bases separated the two germline ends. The V gene's germline CDR1 is SGHAT and CDR2 FQDESV (reference sequence). The CDR3 runs to 16 residues. The CDR3, as DNA: TGTGCCAGCAGCTGGAGGCCGAGTACAGCGGGAAACACCATATATTTT. It is translated as CASSWRPSTAGNTIYF. The whole variable domain, remainder taken from reference TRBV11-1 and TRBJ1-3, is EAEVAQSPRYKITEKSQAVAFWCDPISGHATLYWYRQILGQGPELLVQFQDESVVDDSQLPKDRFSAERLKGVDSTLKIQPAELGDSAMYLCASSWRPSTAGNTIYFGEGSWLTVV.

The chain is built from TRBV6-4 and TRBJ2-7, with 12 positions matching TRBD2. With 7 bases clipped from V and 2 bases from J, the junction kept 6 bases outside the gene matches. This CDR3 is 15 amino acids long. Per the germline V gene, CDR1 is MRHNA and CDR2 is SNTAGT. The CDR3, as DNA: TGTGCCAGCAACGGACTAGCGGGAAATACCTACGAGCAGTACTTC. This codes for CASNGLAGNTYEQYF.

The chain has TRBV5-1 and TRBJ1-1, with D hard to call. The V end was cut by 2 bases, the J end by 5 bases, with 10 bases between. Germline lookup yields CDR1 SGHRS and CDR2 YFSETQ. The CDR3 has 13 amino acids. CDR3 in DNA: TGCGCCAGCAGCTTTAATCGCGAGACTGAAGCTTTCTTT. Amino acids: CASSFNRETEAFF.

V and J are TRBV2 and TRBJ1-5; weak D call: TRBD1 (5 bases). The germline V gene has CDR1 SNHLY and CDR2 FYNNEI. The ends were cut back, 1 base at V and 0 bases at J, with 13 bases in the middle. CDR3 length: 17 amino acids. The CDR3 reads CASSEGGGRYSNQPQHF. CDR3 nucleotide sequence: TGTGCCAGCAGTGAAGGGGGGGGAAGGTATAGCAATCAGCCCCAGCATTTT.

The chain couples TRBV7-8 to TRBJ1-2; tentatively, D is TRBD1 (5 bases). Germline V gene sequence: CDR1 SGHVS, CDR2 FQNEAQ. The CDR3 has 16 residues. V was trimmed by 1 base and J by 0 bases, leaving 12 bases between them. The CDR3 loop reads CASSLVGATTNYGYTF. CDR3 sequence (DNA): TGTGCCAGCAGCTTAGTTGGGGCGACCACTAACTATGGCTACACCTTC.

This clone was seen only a few times. This sequence joins TRBV20-1 and TRBJ2-1; the match to TRBD2 covers 16 bases. The germline CDR1 and CDR2 sequences are DFQATT and SNEGSKA (reference sequence). After removal of 3 bases from V and 4 bases from J, the junction contained 12 bases not matched to a gene. The CDR3 consists of 19 residues. The CDR3 coding sequence is TGCAGTGCTAGTGCTGCTCCCGGGACTAGCGGGAGGGTTTACAATGAGCAGTTCTTC. It encodes CSASAAPGTSGRVYNEQFF.

This rearrangement joins TRBV14 to TRBJ2-3, with 8 bases matching TRBD2. CDR1 and CDR2 from the germline V gene are SGHDN and FVKESK. CDR3 length: 17 amino acids. J gave up 2 bases and V 0 bases, and 7 bases lay outside the gene matches. CDR3 sequence reads: CASSQDLLAGITDTQYF. In DNA, the CDR3 is TGTGCCAGCAGCCAAGATCTTTTAGCGGGAATCACAGATACGCAGTATTTT.

This sequence joins TRBV4-2 and TRBJ2-1, with no clear D. The V gene lost 1 base and the J gene lost 0 bases, with 10 bases spanning the gap. The length of the CDR3 is 16 residues. CDR1 and CDR2 (germline): LGHNA, YNFKEQ. CDR3 nucleotide sequence: TGTGCCAGCAGCCAAGGCTCACCGAGCTCCTACAATGAGCAGTTCTTC. It encodes CASSQGSPSSYNEQFF.

V gene TRBV14 combines with J gene TRBJ2-7; 11 positions match TRBD2. The V gene end was trimmed by 5 bases and the J gene end by 3 bases; junction bases not matched to a gene: 6. The CDR3 runs to 15 residues. Germline CDR1 and CDR2: SGHDN and FVKESK. CDR3 in DNA: TGTGCCAGCAGCTCCTTAGCGGGAGGGCGCTACGAGCAGTACTTC. The encoded protein is CASSSLAGGRYEQYF.

CDR3 protein: CAIQPGAGRYEKLFF. CDR3 coding DNA: TGTGCCATCCAACCGGGTGCAGGGAGGTATGAAAAACTGTTTTTT. This chain joins TRBV2 and TRBJ1-4; D possibly corresponds to TRBD1 (5 bases). Trimming cost V 10 bases and J 6 bases, with 21 bases left between them. Germline assignment: CDR1 SNHLY and CDR2 FYNNEI. This CDR3 has 15 residues.

This sequence joins TRBV10-3 and TRBJ2-3; 9 bases fit TRBD1. This CDR3 is 17 amino acids long. Trimming cost V 3 bases and J 4 bases; bases outside gene matches: 11. CDR1 and CDR2 from the germline V gene are ENHRY and SYGVKD. This chain's CDR3 is CAISEFGDRGVSDTQYF. The CDR3 bases are TGTGCCATCAGTGAATTTGGAGACAGGGGGGTTTCAGATACGCAGTATTTT.

The chain has TRBV9 and TRBJ1-1; 7 positions agree with TRBD1. Per the germline V gene, CDR1 is SGDLS and CDR2 is YYNGEE. V shed 3 bases and J 1 base; nucleotides not matched to a gene: 9. The CDR3 has 16 residues. The CDR3 protein is CASSGTGEGANTEAFF. Written as DNA, the CDR3 is TGTGCCAGCAGCGGGACAGGCGAGGGAGCGAACACTGAAGCTTTCTTT.